What follows are 20 T cell receptor beta chains derived from one specimen sequenced in a study of shared clonotypes between healthy human individuals (dated by TCRdb to the early 2020s). The library was prepared using the immunoSEQ multiplex PCR assay. The table was pulled from immuneACCESS by TCRdb, which kept in-frame rearrangements only. Such tables lose some clones; where checked, under half of the loss comes from unresolved V genes, and the rest has no known cause. Here the sample has 190,000 or so clones; 65% to 70% occur a single time. The ten biggest clones cover 8% to 13% of the sample. Sequenced material: memory CD4+ T cells sorted from blood. The sample's cell subset or site, from its label and the paper: CD45RA-negative fraction. The origin of the receptors is a man aged 25 to 45 in good health.

The table lists this clone with a count of one. The chain is built from TRBV5-1 and TRBJ2-1; 9 bases map to TRBD2. From germline, CDR1 is SGHRS and CDR2 YFSETQ. V lost 0 bases, J lost 4 bases, and 5 bases stayed unmatched. The CDR3 extends over 16 amino acids. The CDR3 DNA is TGCGCCAGCAGCTTGGCCGCTAGCGGGACTTACAATGAGCAGTTCTTC. The encoded protein is CASSLAASGTYNEQFF.

In its sample, this clone was seen once. The CDR3 DNA reads as TGTGCCAGCAGCTCTACCAACCCGGGGCTAGCGGGCTCCTACAATGAGCAGTTCTTC. Its protein product is CASSSTNPGLAGSYNEQFF. The V call is TRBV5-6, the J call TRBJ2-1; 8 positions match TRBD2. In germline, CDR1 is SGHDT, CDR2 YYEEEE. V was pared by 3 bases and J by 0 bases, with 14 bases of the junction left unmatched. This CDR3 has 19 amino acids.

The J gene is TRBJ1-3, the V gene TRBV7-6; D is perhaps TRBD1 (6 bases). There are 13 residues in the CDR3. Trimming took 5 bases from V and 11 from J, leaving 16 bases between them. In germline, CDR1 is SGHVS, CDR2 FNYEAQ. The CDR3 loop is CASSLLGTLPIYF. CDR3 DNA sequence: TGTGCCAGCAGCCTCTTAGGGACACTCCCCATATATTTT.

V usage is TRBV4-3 and J usage is TRBJ2-7; weak D call: TRBD2 (5 bases). The germline CDR1 and CDR2 sequences are LGHNA and YSLEER. This CDR3 region has 15 residues. The V end lost 0 bases, the J end lost 7 bases, and 16 bases lay between the germline ends. CDR3 sequence: CASSQDSRAAGEQYF. DNA of the CDR3: TGCGCCAGCAGCCAAGATTCGAGAGCGGCCGGGGAGCAGTACTTC.

J is TRBJ2-3 and V is TRBV7-8; D is unresolved. Germline CDR1 reads SGHVS; CDR2 reads FQNEAQ. This CDR3 spans 12 amino acids. The V end was cut by 5 bases, the J end by 1 base, with 4 bases between. CDR3 nucleotide sequence: TGTGCCAGCAGCACCCGCACAGATACGCAGTATTTT. Its protein product is CASSTRTDTQYF.

By its share, this clone is medium-sized. CDR3 DNA sequence: TGTGCCACCAGCAGAGATAAAGCGGGTACTGAAGCTTTCTTT. Protein: CATSRDKAGTEAFF. The rearrangement links TRBV15 to TRBJ1-1; no definite D call. CDR1 and CDR2 (germline): LNHNV, YYDKDF (reference sequence). The CDR3 is 14 residues long. V lost 0 bases and J lost 5, with 10 bases in between.

This clone has only a few counts. The gene calls are TRBV5-6 and TRBJ2-1; D is perhaps TRBD2 (6 bases). The V end lost 5 bases, the J end lost 3 bases, and 15 bases lay between the germline ends. Germline V lookup: CDR1 SGHDT, CDR2 YYEEEE. This CDR3 comprises 15 residues. CDR3 amino acids: CASRSRDSLYNEQFF. CDR3 coding DNA: TGTGCCAGCAGAAGTCGGGACTCACTCTACAATGAGCAGTTCTTC.

This clone has more than one count but fewer than ten. The CDR3 DNA follows: TGCGCCAGCAGCTTTAGACCTTCTCTCGAGCAGTACTTC. Translating it yields CASSFRPSLEQYF. The chain links TRBV5-1 to TRBJ2-7; D not certain. Trimming took off 2 bases at V and 6 bases at J, with 12 bases between the two ends. CDR1 is SGHRS, CDR2 YFSETQ, per germline. This CDR3 has 13 amino acids.

This chain connects TRBV18 to TRBJ2-7; perhaps TRBD2 as D (5 bases). Germline V gene lookup returns CDR1 KGHSH and CDR2 LQKENI. The CDR3 loop spans 13 amino acids. V was pared by 5 bases and J by 5 bases, with 13 bases between. The CDR3 region is CASSGDEGNEQYF. The DNA for the CDR3 is TGTGCCAGCTCAGGGGATGAGGGAAACGAGCAGTACTTC.

This chain connects TRBV19 to TRBJ2-1; TRBD2 matches 10 bases. With V trimmed by 3 bases and J by 8 bases, 7 bases remained unmatched. The CDR3 spans 15 residues. Germline CDR1 and CDR2: LNHDA and SQIVND (reference sequence). CDR3 sequence (DNA): TGTGCCAGTAGTATGGCTAGCGGGAGTACCCATGAGCAGTTCTTC. This sequence encodes CASSMASGSTHEQFF. The full variable domain, completed using reference TRBV19 and TRBJ2-1, is DGGITQSPKYLFRKEGQNVTLSCEQNLNHDAMYWYRQDPGQGLRLIYYSQIVNDFQKGDIAEGYSVSREKKESFPLTVTSAQKNPTAFYLCASSMASGSTHEQFFGPGTRLTVL.

This chain connects TRBV5-6 to TRBJ1-4; D unresolved. The CDR3 runs 13 residues. From germline, CDR1 is SGHDT and CDR2 YYEEEE. The V end was cut by 2 bases, the J end by 8 bases, with 10 bases between. The CDR3 sequence: CASSFGRTEKLFF. The CDR3 coding sequence is TGTGCCAGCAGCTTTGGGAGAACAGAAAAACTGTTTTTT. The full variable domain, rest sourced from reference TRBV5-6 and TRBJ1-4, is DAGVTQSPTHLIKTRGQQVTLRCSPKSGHDTVSWYQQALGQGPQFIFQYYEEEERQRGNFPDRFSGHQFPNYSSELNVNALLLGDSALYLCASSFGRTEKLFFGSGTQLSVL.

The V and J genes are TRBV5-4 and TRBJ2-3; 9 bases align to TRBD2. Trimming took 2 bases from V and 5 from J; bases not matched to a gene: 6. Per germline, CDR1 SGHNT and CDR2 YYREEE (reference sequence). The CDR3 is 15 amino acids. CDR3 sequence: CASSFGIAGEDTQYF. The CDR3 DNA sequence: TGTGCCAGCAGCTTCGGGATAGCGGGAGAAGATACGCAGTATTTT. The complete variable domain, with remaining parts taken from reference TRBV5-4 and TRBJ2-3, reads ETGVTQSPTHLIKTRGQQVTLRCSSQSGHNTVSWYQQALGQGPQFIFQYYREEENGRGNFPPRFSGLQFPNYSSELNVNALELDDSALYLCASSFGIAGEDTQYFGPGTRLTVL.

This clone has at least ten counts. The same CDR3 also results from other DNA sequences found in this sample. In DNA, the CDR3 is TGCGCCAGCAGCAACGGACAGGGTGGCGGAGAGCAGTTCTTC. Translating it yields CASSNGQGGGEQFF. This chain uses TRBV5-1 with TRBJ2-1; TRBD1 matches 8 bases. Germline CDR1 is SGHRS and CDR2 is YFSETQ. The CDR3 has 14 residues. The junction had 10 bases not matched to a gene; V was cut back by 4 bases and J by 10 bases. The full variable domain, its missing parts supplied by reference TRBV5-1 and TRBJ2-1, is KAGVTQTPRYLIKTRGQQVTLSCSPISGHRSVSWYQQTPGQGLQFLFEYFSETQRNKGNFPGRFSGRQFSNSRSEMNVSTLELGDSALYLCASSNGQGGGEQFFGPGTRLTVL.

A few counts support this clone. The rearrangement joins TRBV2 to TRBJ1-3; D unresolved. The CDR3 length is 19 residues. V was shortened by 4 bases and J by 0 bases, with 22 bases between the two germline ends. The V gene's germline CDR1 is SNHLY and CDR2 FYNNEI. In nucleotides, the CDR3 is TGTGCCAGCAGTGTACTGCGACCCTCAACCGTCCTCTCTGGAAACACCATATATTTT. Amino acids: CASSVLRPSTVLSGNTIYF.

This sequence joins TRBV7-2 and TRBJ2-1, with TRBD1 matching 10 bases. CDR3 length: 15 residues. V dropped 1 base and J dropped 9; count of bases not matched to a gene: 6. Germline loops: CDR1 SGHTA, CDR2 FQGNSA. The CDR3, as DNA: TGTGCCAGCAGCTTAGGACAGGGGGCGGAGGGTGAGCAGTTCTTC. Translation: CASSLGQGAEGEQFF. Based on the CDR3 plus reference TRBV7-2 and TRBJ2-1, the full variable domain is GAGVSQSPSNKVTEKGKDVELRCDPISGHTALYWYRQSLGQGLEFLIYFQGNSAPDKSGLPSDRFSAERTGGSVSTLTIQRTQQEDSAVYLCASSLGQGAEGEQFFGPGTRLTVL.

This clone occurred a few times. The CDR3 coding sequence is TGTGCCAGCAGCTTGCAGTATAATGGCTACACCTTC. It yields the protein CASSLQYNGYTF. The rearrangement links TRBV11-2 to TRBJ1-2; D is uncertain. The CDR3 totals 12 residues. V was pared by 3 bases and J by 6 bases, with 8 bases between. Germline V gene sequence: CDR1 SGHAT, CDR2 FQNNGV.

The chain uses TRBV27 and TRBJ1-1, with a tentative D call TRBD1 (6 bases). This CDR3 has 13 residues. V gave up 6 bases and J gave up 8 bases, with 16 bases separating them. Germline V gene lookup returns CDR1 MNHEY and CDR2 SMNVEV (reference sequence). This CDR3 reads CASSRGRAAEAFF. The DNA of the CDR3 is TGTGCCAGCAGCAGGGGCAGGGCGGCCGAAGCTTTCTTT.

CDR3 bases: TGTGCCAGCAGCACTCGACAGGGGACCGGAGAGACCCAGTACTTC. It yields the protein CASSTRQGTGETQYF. The chain is built from TRBV7-6 and TRBJ2-5; 8 positions match TRBD1. Germline assignment: CDR1 SGHVS and CDR2 FNYEAQ. The CDR3 extends over 15 amino acids. The V segment lost 5 bases and the J segment 4 bases; nucleotides outside the gene matches: 9.

Judged by abundance, this clone is medium-sized. The rearrangement joins TRBV20-1 to TRBJ2-3; D is uncertain. Germline CDR1 reads DFQATT; CDR2 reads SNEGSKA (reference sequence). CDR3 length: 11 amino acids. The V and J ends lost 3 bases and 6 bases respectively, with 7 bases between them. Here the CDR3 DNA reads TGCAGTGCTAGTCATCAGGATACGCAGTATTTT. This gives the protein CSASHQDTQYF.

This rearrangement joins TRBV20-1 to TRBJ2-1, with a tentative D call TRBD2 (6 bases). CDR1 is DFQATT and CDR2 is SNEGSKA in the germline V gene (reference sequence). Trimming took 0 bases from V and 16 from J, leaving 13 bases between them. This CDR3 comprises 11 residues. Here the CDR3 DNA reads TGCAGTGCTAGAGATCGGGACTTGGTTTTCTTC. Its translation is CSARDRDLVFF.